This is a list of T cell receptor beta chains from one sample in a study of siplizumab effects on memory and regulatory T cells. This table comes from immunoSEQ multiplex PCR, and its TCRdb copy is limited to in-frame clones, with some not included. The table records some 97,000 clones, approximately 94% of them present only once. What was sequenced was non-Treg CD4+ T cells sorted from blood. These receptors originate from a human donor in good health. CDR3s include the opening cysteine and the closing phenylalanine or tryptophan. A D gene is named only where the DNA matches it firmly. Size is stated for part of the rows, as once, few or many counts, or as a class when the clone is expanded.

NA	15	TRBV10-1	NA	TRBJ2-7	CASSESVGSAYEQYF	TGCGCCAGCAGTGAGTCAGTCGGGAGTGCCTACGAGCAGTACTTC
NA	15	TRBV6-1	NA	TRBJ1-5	CASSGRIGGNQPQHF	TGTGCCAGCAGTGGACGTATCGGGGGCAATCAGCCCCAGCATTTT
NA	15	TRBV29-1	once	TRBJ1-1	CSVDFGPRMNTEAFF	TGCAGCGTTGACTTTGGCCCACGAATGAACACTGAAGCTTTCTTT
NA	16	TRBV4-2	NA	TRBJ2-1	CASSQDLSGSYNEQFF	TGTGCCAGCAGCCAAGATCTGAGCGGGTCCTACAATGAGCAGTTCTTC
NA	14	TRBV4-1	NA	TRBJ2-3	CASSQERARVTQYF	TGCGCCAGCAGCCAAGAAAGGGCACGGGTTACGCAGTATTTT
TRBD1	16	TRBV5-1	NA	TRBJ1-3	CASSSAGGDYRNTIYF	TGCGCCAGCAGCTCAGCAGGGGGCGATTACAGAAACACCATATATTTT
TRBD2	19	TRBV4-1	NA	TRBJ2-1	CASSRSGLAEGSSYNEQFF	TGCGCCAGCAGCCGCTCGGGACTAGCGGAGGGGAGCTCCTACAATGAGCAGTTCTTC
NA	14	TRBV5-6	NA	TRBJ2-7	CASSLRSGNYEQYF	TGTGCCAGCAGCTTGAGGTCAGGGAACTACGAGCAGTACTTC
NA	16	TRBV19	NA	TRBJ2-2	CASKKPGLVYTGELFF	TGTGCCAGTAAGAAGCCGGGACTGGTATACACCGGGGAGCTGTTTTTT
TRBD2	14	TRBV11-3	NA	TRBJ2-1	CASSLAGFYNEQFF	TGTGCCAGCAGCCTAGCGGGATTCTACAATGAGCAGTTCTTC
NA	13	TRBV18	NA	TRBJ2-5	CASSPPSQETQYF	TGTGCCAGCTCACCCCCATCACAAGAGACCCAGTACTTC
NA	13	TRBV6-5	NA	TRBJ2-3	CASSPRHRNTQYF	TGTGCCAGCAGTCCTAGACACCGGAATACGCAGTATTTT
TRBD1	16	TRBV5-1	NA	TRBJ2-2	CASSSNGQGNTGELFF	TGCGCCAGCAGCTCGAATGGACAGGGGAACACCGGGGAGCTGTTTTTT
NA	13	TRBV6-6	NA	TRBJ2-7	CASSPRSAGEQYF	TGTGCCAGCAGTCCCCGTTCGGCGGGCGAGCAGTACTTC
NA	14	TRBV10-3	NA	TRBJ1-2	CAISGTDDNYGYTF	TGTGCCATCAGTGGGACAGATGATAACTATGGCTACACCTTC
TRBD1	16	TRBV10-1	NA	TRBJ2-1	CASSESGTGTYNEQFF	TGCGCCAGCAGTGAGTCGGGGACAGGGACTTACAATGAGCAGTTCTTC
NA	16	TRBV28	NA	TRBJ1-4	CASSSYYTAANEKLFF	TGTGCCAGCAGTTCGTATTACACTGCAGCTAATGAAAAACTGTTTTTT
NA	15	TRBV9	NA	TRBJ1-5	CASSVEGNSNQPQHF	TGTGCCAGCAGCGTAGAGGGGAATAGCAATCAGCCCCAGCATTTT
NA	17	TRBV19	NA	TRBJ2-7	CASSSRRGQTHSYEQYF	TGTGCCAGTAGTAGCCGTAGAGGACAGACGCACTCCTACGAGCAGTACTTC
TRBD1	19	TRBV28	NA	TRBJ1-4	CASSLTGQGTSTTNEKLFF	TGTGCCAGCAGTTTAACGGGACAGGGGACCTCAACAACTAATGAAAAACTGTTTTTT
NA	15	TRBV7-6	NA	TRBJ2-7	CASSLRGRFDDEQYF	TGTGCCAGCAGCTTAAGAGGGCGGTTTGATGACGAGCAGTACTTC
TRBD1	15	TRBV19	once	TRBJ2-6	CASSRQGYGANVLTF	TGTGCCAGTAGTAGACAGGGGTATGGGGCCAACGTCCTGACTTTC
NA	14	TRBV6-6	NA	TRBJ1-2	CASTPIPGAGGYTF	TGTGCCAGCACACCGATTCCAGGGGCCGGTGGCTACACCTTC
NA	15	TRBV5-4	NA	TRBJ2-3	CASSLKGQMADTQYF	TGTGCCAGCAGCTTGAAAGGGCAGATGGCAGATACGCAGTATTTT
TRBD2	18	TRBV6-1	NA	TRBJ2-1	CASSEPIAGEGSYNEQFF	TGTGCCAGCAGTGAACCTATAGCGGGAGAGGGCTCCTACAATGAGCAGTTCTTC
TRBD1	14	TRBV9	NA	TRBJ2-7	CASSVGAGGGEQYF	TGTGCCAGCAGCGTAGGGGCAGGGGGCGGCGAGCAGTACTTC
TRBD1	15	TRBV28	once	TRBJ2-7	CASSIIVGQGHEQYF	TGTGCCAGCAGCATAATCGTGGGACAGGGGCACGAGCAGTACTTC
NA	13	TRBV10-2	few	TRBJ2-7	CASSPRQAYEQYF	TGCGCCAGCAGTCCGAGACAAGCCTACGAGCAGTACTTC
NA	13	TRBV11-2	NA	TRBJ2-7	CASSLIAPYEQYF	TGTGCCAGCAGCTTAATAGCACCCTACGAGCAGTACTTC
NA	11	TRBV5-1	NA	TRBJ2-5	CASSLAETQYF	TGCGCCAGCAGCTTAGCGGAGACCCAGTACTTC
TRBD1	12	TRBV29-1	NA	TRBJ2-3	CSVGQGSDTQYF	TGCAGCGTTGGACAGGGTTCAGATACGCAGTATTTT
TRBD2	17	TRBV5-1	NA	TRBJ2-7	CASSLPSSGRISYEQYF	TGCGCCAGCAGCTTGCCCTCCAGCGGGAGGATTTCCTACGAGCAGTACTTC
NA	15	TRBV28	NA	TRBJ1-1	CASSLVGVGDTEAFF	TGTGCCAGCAGTTTAGTGGGGGTAGGGGACACTGAAGCTTTCTTT
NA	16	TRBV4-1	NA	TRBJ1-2	CASSHPNNRAYYGYTF	TGCGCCAGCAGCCACCCTAATAACAGGGCTTACTATGGCTACACCTTC
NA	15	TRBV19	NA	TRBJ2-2	CASEVGLPNTGELFF	TGTGCCAGCGAAGTGGGACTCCCGAACACCGGGGAGCTGTTTTTT
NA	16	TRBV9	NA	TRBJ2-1	CASSVVSGAQYNEQFF	TGTGCCAGCAGCGTAGTCTCGGGAGCCCAGTACAATGAGCAGTTCTTC
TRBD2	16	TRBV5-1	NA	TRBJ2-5	CASSLVSSGSWETQYF	TGCGCCAGCAGCTTGGTATCTAGCGGGAGTTGGGAGACCCAGTACTTC
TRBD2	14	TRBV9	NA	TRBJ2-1	CASSLAATYNEQFF	TGTGCCAGCAGCCTAGCGGCCACCTACAATGAGCAGTTCTTC
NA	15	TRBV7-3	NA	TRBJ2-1	CASSLTFLPGGEQFF	TGTGCCAGCAGCTTAACGTTTCTGCCGGGTGGAGAGCAGTTCTTC
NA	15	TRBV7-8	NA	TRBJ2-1	CASSLERSSYNEQFF	TGTGCCAGCAGCTTAGAGCGGAGCTCCTACAATGAGCAGTTCTTC
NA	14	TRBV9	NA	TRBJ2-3	CASSYTADTDTQYF	TGTGCCAGCAGCTATACGGCGGACACAGATACGCAGTATTTT
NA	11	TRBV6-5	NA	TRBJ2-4	CASSDRTIQYF	TGTGCCAGCAGCGACAGGACTATTCAGTACTTC
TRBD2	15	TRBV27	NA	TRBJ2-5	CASSLSLAVMETQYF	TGTGCCAGCAGTTTATCACTAGCGGTCATGGAGACCCAGTACTTC
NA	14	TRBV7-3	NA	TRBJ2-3	CASSPGTRSDTQYF	TGTGCCAGCAGCCCCGGGACCCGTTCAGATACGCAGTATTTT
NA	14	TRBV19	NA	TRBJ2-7	CASSIDREGYEQYF	TGTGCCAGTAGTATTGACAGGGAGGGCTACGAGCAGTACTTC